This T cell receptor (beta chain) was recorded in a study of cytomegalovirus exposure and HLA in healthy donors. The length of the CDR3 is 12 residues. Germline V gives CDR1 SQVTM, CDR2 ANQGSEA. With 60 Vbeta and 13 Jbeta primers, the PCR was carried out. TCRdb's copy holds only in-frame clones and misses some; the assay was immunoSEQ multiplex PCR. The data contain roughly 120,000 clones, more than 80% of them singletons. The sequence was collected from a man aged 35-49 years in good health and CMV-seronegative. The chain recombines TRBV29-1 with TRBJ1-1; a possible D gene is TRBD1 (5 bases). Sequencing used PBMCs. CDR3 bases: TGCTCTCTGAGGTTCGGGGGCACTGAAGCTTTCTTT. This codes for CSLRFGGTEAFF.